This T cell receptor beta chain was sequenced during a study of T cell changes during pregnancy in multiple sclerosis. The method was immunoSEQ multiplex PCR; TCRdb's version includes in-frame clones alone and lacks a portion of them. The top ten clones hold approximately 5% of a sample with over 55,000 clones, 87% of them seen once. This sequence originates from a human donor whose cells served as feeder cells for cultures in a pregnancy study. Material for sequencing was peripheral blood from another person, used as feeder cells.

The CDR3 DNA follows: TGTGCCAGCAGCTCCGAAGGACAGGGCGGCTCCTACGAGCAGTACTTC. This sequence encodes CASSSEGQGGSYEQYF. The V call is TRBV5-5, the J call TRBJ2-7, with TRBD1 matching over 8 bases. With 3 bases clipped from V and 0 bases from J, the junction kept 8 bases outside the gene matches. The CDR3 sequence is 16 residues long. Germline V CDR1 and CDR2: SGHKS, YYEKEE (reference sequence). The full variable domain, its missing parts supplied by reference TRBV5-5 and TRBJ2-7, is DAGVTQSPTHLIKTRGQQVTLRCSPISGHKSVSWYQQVLGQGPQFIFQYYEKEERGRGNFPDRFSARQFPNYSSELNVNALLLGDSALYLCASSSEGQGGSYEQYFGPGTRLTVT.